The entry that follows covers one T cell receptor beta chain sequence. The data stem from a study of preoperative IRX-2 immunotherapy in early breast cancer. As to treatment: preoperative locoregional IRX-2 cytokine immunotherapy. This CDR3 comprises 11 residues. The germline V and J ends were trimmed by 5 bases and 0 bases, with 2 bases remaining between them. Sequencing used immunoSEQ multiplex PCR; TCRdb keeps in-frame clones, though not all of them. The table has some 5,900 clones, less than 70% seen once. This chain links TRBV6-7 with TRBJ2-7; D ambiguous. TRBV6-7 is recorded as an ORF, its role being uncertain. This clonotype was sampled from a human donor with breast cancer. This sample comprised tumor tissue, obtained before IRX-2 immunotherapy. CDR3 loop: CASSTSYEQYF. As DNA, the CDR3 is TGTGCCAGCAGTACCTCCTACGAGCAGTACTTC.